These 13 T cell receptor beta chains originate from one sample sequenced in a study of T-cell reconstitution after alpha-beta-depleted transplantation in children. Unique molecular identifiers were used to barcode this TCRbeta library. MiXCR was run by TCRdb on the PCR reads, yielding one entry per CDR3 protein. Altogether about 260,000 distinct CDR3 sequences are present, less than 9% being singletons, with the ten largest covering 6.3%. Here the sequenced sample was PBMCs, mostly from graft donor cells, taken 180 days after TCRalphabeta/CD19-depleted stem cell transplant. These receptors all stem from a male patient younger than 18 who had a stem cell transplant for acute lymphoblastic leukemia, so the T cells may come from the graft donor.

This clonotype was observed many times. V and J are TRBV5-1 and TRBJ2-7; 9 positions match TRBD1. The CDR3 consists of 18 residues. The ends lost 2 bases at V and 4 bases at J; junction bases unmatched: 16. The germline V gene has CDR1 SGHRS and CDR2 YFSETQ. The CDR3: CASSLPATGGMRSYEQYF. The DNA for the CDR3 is TGCGCCAGCAGCTTACCAGCGACAGGGGGAATGAGGAGTTACGAGCAGTACTTC.

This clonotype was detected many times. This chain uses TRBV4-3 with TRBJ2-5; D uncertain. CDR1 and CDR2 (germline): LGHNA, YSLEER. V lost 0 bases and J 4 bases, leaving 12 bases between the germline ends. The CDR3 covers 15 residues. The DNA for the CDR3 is TGCGCCAGCAGCCAAGAGCTTGTGTCGGGAGAGACCCAGTACTTC. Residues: CASSQELVSGETQYF.

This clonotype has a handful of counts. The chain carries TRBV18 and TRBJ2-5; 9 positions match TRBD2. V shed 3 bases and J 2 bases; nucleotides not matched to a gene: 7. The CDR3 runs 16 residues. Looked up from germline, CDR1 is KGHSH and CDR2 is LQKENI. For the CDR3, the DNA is TGTGCCAGCTCACCGTTCGCGGGGGGGGTTCAAGAGACCCAGTACTTC. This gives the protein CASSPFAGGVQETQYF.

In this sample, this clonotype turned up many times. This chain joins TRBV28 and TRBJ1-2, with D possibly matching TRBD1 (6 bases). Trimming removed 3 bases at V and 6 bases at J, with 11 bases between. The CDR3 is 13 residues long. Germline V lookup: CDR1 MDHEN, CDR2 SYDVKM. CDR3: CASSFEGHHGYTF. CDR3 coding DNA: TGTGCCAGCAGTTTCGAGGGACATCATGGCTACACCTTC.

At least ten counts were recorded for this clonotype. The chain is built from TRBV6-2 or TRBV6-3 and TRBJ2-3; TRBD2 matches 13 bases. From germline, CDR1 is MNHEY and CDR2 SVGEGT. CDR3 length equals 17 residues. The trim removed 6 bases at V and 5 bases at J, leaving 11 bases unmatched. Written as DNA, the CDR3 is TGTGCCAGCAGCCTACCCCGACTAGCGGGGGGCAGAGATACGCAGTATTTT. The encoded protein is CASSLPRLAGGRDTQYF.

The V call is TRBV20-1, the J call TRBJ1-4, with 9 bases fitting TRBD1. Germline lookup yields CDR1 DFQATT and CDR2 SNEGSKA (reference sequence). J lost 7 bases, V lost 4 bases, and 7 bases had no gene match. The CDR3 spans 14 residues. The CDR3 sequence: CSATRETGGEKLFF. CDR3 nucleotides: TGCAGTGCTACCCGCGAGACAGGGGGTGAAAAACTGTTTTTT.

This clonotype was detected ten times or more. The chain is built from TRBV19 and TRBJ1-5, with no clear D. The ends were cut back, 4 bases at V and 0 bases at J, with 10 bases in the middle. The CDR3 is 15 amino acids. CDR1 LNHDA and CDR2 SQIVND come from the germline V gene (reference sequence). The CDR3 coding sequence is TGTGCCAGTAGTACGCGGGGATATAGCAATCAGCCCCAGCATTTT. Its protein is CASSTRGYSNQPQHF.

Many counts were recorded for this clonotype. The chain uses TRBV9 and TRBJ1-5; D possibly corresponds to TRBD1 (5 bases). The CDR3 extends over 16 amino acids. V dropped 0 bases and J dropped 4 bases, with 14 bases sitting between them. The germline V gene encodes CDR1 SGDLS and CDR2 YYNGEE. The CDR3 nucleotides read TGTGCCAGCAGCGTAGGGGTGGGGCCTGAAAATCAGCCCCAGCATTTT. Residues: CASSVGVGPENQPQHF. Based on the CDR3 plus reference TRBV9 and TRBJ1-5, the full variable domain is DSGVTQTPKHLITATGQRVTLRCSPRSGDLSVYWYQQSLDQGLQFLIQYYNGEERAKGNILERFSAQQFPDLHSELNLSSLELGDSALYFCASSVGVGPENQPQHFGDGTRLSIL.

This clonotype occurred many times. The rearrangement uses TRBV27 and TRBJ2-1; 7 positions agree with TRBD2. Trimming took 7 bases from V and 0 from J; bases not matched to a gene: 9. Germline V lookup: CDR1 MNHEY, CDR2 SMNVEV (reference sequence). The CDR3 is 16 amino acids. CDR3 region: CASNLLASSSYNEQFF. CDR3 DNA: TGTGCCAGCAACCTACTAGCGTCGAGCTCCTACAATGAGCAGTTCTTC.

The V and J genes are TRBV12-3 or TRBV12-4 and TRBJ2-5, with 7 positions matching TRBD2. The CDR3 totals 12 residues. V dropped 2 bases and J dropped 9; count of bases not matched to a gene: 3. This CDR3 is CASSLRGEPQYF. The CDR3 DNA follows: TGTGCCAGCAGTTTACGGGGGGAGCCCCAGTACTTC.

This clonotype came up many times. CDR3 residues: CASSGTPSYEQYF. CDR3 bases: TGTGCCTCCAGCGGGACACCATCCTACGAGCAGTACTTC. The chain is built from TRBV7-8 and TRBJ2-7; TRBD2 might be the D (7 bases). The CDR3 consists of 13 residues. Trimming removed 11 bases at V and 1 base at J, with 15 bases between. Germline loops: CDR1 SGHVS, CDR2 FQNEAQ.

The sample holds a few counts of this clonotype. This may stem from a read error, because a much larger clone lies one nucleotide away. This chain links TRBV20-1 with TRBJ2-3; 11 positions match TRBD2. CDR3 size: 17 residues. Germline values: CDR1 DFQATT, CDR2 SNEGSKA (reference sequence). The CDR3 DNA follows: TGCTGTGCCACCGTGCGTAGCGGGGGGGCTTCAACAGATACGCAGTATTTT. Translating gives CCATVRSGGASTDTQYF.

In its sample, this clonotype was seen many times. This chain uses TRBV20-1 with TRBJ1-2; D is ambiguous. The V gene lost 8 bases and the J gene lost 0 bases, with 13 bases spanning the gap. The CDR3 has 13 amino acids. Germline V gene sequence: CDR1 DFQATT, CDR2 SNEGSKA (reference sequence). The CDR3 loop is CSIPGSSNYGYTF. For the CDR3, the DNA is TGCAGTATCCCTGGCTCCTCTAACTATGGCTACACCTTC.